This T cell receptor beta chain comes out of a study of T cell repertoires in cytomegalovirus infection. Findings and caveats of the study: Totalled public TCR beta family frequency picked out people who carried CMV plus the relevant HLA. Ex vivo responses were dominated by HLA-C-restricted CMV-specific TCR beta clonotypes.

The CDR3 has 12 amino acids. The germline V gene encodes CDR1 DFQATT and CDR2 SNEGSKA (reference sequence). The V and J ends lost 6 bases and 2 bases respectively, with 9 bases between them. Regarding this clonotype: Its antigen is currently unknown.

TCRdb re-derived calls from the reads in MiXCR, one entry per CDR3 protein. The sample lists a few hundred thousand distinct CDR3 sequences; roughly a third were seen once. This chain connects TRBV20-1 to TRBJ2-3; D is undetermined. This receptor was obtained from a human donor in good health (CMV status not recorded). Some clones in this sample may be carry-over from other donors' samples. The specimen comprised cultured PBMCs, sampled from culture after CMV antigen stimulation. The CDR3, as DNA: TGCAGTGCAGCTGCGAACACAGATACGCAGTATTTT. Its translation: CSAAANTDTQYF.